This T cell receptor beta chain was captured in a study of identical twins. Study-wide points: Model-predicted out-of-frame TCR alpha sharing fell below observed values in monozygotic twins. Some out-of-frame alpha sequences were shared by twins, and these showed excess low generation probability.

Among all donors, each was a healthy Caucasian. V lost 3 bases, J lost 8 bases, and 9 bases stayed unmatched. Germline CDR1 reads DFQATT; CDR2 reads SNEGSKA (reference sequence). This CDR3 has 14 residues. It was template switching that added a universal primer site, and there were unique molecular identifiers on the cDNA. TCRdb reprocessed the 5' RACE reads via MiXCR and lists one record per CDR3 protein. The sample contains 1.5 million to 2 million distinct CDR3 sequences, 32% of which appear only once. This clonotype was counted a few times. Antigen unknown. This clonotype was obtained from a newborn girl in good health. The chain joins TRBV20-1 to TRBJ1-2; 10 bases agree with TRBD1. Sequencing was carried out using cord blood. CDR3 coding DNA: TGCAGTGCTAGCCCTGGACAGGGGGGTGGGGGCTACACCTTC. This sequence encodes CSASPGQGGGGYTF.